This section outlines one T cell receptor beta chain sequence together with its context. Germline CDR1 is LNHDA and CDR2 is SQIVND (reference sequence). The CDR3 is 13 residues long. The V and J ends lost 7 bases and 1 base respectively, with 10 bases between them. The data stem from a study of OX40 agonist ivuxolimab in advanced cancers. Overall study context: Every patient in dose escalation had hepatocellular carcinoma, melanoma, renal cell or head and neck cancer. Aged roughly 23 to 80 with a mean of approximately 60 years, they were about 80% male.

Patients with a history of autoimmune disease or on systemic immunosuppression were excluded. The assay was immunoSEQ multiplex PCR, and TCRdb's table has in-frame clones only and misses some. The table lists 60,000 to 90,000 clones, around four fifths of them singletons, with about 0.76% in the top ten. This receptor was taken from an adult with an advanced solid tumor such as melanoma, head and neck, liver or kidney cancer. The specimen was CD4+ or CD8+ T cells sorted from blood, collected in a trial of the OX40 agonist ivuxolimab. The rearrangement links TRBV19 to TRBJ1-1; a weak D match, TRBD1 (5 bases). CDR3 sequence: CASTQDKNTEAFF. The CDR3 bases are TGTGCCAGTACCCAGGACAAGAACACTGAAGCTTTCTTT. The variable domain in full, with the rest retrieved from reference TRBV19 and TRBJ1-1, is DGGITQSPKYLFRKEGQNVTLSCEQNLNHDAMYWYRQDPGQGLRLIYYSQIVNDFQKGDIAEGYSVSREKKESFPLTVTSAQKNPTAFYLCASTQDKNTEAFFGQGTRLTVV.